This paragraph covers one TCR beta chain sequence. The antigen is unknown. These data originate in a study of OX40 agonist ivuxolimab in advanced cancers. The study, taken as a whole, reports: Relative to CD4+, CD8+ T cells held more expanded clones on average.

Profiling relied on immunoSEQ multiplex PCR, and the TCRdb table lists in-frame clones only, not all of them. The repertoire includes some 65,000 clones, 87% of them detected once, and about 2.7% sits in the top ten. The CDR3 loop spans 14 amino acids. J lost 3 bases, V lost 2 bases, and 0 bases had no gene match. Per germline, CDR1 MRHNA and CDR2 SNTAGT. Blood samples were obtained at baseline, cycle 4 day 1, and cycle 7 day 1. The sample was CD4+ or CD8+ T cells sorted from blood, taken in a trial of the OX40 agonist ivuxolimab. This clonotype was sampled from an adult with an advanced solid tumor such as melanoma, head and neck, liver or kidney cancer. V is TRBV6-4 and J is TRBJ2-3, with TRBD2 matching over 9 bases. CDR3: CASSDTSGTDTQYF. In DNA form, the CDR3 reads TGTGCCAGCAGTGACACTAGCGGGACAGATACGCAGTATTTT.